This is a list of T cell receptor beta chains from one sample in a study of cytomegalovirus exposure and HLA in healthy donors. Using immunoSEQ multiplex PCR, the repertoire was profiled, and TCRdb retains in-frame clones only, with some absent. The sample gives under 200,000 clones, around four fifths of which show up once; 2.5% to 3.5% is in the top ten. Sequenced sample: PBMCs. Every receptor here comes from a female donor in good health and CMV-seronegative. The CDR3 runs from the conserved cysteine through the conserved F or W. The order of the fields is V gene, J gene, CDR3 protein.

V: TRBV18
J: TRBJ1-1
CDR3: CASSSDWNTEAFF

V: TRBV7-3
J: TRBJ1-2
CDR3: CASSSMTGDYGYTF

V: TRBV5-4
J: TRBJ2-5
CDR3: CASGPLPGTREGTQYF

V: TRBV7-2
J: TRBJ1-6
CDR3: CASSFGGYSPLHF

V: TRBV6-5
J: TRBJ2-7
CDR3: CASSYSGSYEQYF

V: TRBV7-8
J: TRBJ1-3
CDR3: CASTDADTIYF

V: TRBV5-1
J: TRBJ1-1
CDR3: CASSLLDTNTEAFF

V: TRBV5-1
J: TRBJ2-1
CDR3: CASSRQDRSGEQFF

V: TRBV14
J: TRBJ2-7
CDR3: CASSQSGTGSYEQYF

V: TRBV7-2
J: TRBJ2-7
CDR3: CASSSGLAGGAYEQYF

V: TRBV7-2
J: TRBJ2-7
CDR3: CASTSLDHRSYEQYF

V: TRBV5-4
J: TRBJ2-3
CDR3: CASSNNPGVDTQYF

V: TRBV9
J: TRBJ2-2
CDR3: CASSVAGGISITGELFF

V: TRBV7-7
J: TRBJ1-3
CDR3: CASSLSQGAGNTIYF

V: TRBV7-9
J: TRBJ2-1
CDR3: CASSLVGRTSYNEQFF

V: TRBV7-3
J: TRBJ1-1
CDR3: CASSLGQASGAFF

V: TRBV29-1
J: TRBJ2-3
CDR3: CSQGTSGTDTQYF

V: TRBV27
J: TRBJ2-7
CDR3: CASSRGTSGAYEQYF

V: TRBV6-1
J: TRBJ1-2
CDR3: CASSGQGNYGYTF

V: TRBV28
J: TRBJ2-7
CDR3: CAIERGNYEQYF

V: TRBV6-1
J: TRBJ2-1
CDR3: CASSPSQGNEQFF

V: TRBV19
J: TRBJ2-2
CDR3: CASQTSGFTGELFF

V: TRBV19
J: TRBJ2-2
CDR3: CASTLLGDSLTGELFF

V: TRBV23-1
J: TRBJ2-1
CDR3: CASSQSSRGSDEQFF

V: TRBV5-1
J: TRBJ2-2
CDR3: CASSITGDTGELFF

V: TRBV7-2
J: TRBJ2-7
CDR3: CASSLGGTAYEQYF

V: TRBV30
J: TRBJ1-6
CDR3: CAWSMGSGSPLHF

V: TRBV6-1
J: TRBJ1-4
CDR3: CASSAQGAGREKLFF

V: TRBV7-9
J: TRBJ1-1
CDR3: CAIAKSGLTEAFF

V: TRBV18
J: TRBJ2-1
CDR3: CASSPPGHSFGGEQFF

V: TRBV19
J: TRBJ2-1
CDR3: CASSIDNGGGDEQFF

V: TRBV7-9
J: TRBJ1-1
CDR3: CASSLGIGARNTEAFF

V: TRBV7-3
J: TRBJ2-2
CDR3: CASRGTGGTGELFF

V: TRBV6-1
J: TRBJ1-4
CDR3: CASSAEGTATNEKLFF

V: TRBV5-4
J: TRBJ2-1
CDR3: CASSLGEDRGRREQFF

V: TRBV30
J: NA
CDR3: CAWSVMGGQGSYEQYF

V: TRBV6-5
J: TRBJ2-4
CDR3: CASSSPQAAKNIQYF

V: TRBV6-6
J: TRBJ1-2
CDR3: CASSSLRRDRAYGYTF

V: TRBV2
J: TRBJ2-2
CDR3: CASSGTSGRYTGELFF

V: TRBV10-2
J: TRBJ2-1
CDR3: CASSLTSGRGSSEQFF